These 30 T cell receptor beta chains originate from one sample sequenced in a study of CD4 T cells in relation to SARS-CoV-2 and coronaviruses. These TCRs are of unknown antigen specificity. Clones were read by immunoSEQ multiplex PCR, and TCRdb kept only the in-frame ones, dropping some. This sample has roughly 15,000 clones, with about 80% found just once. Unexposed donor CD4+ T cells date from about 2011-2018, before the COVID-19 pandemic. The cells were cultured for under twelve days before CD4+ T cells were isolated. Sequencing used CD4+ T cells from PBMCs, cultured in vitro. The receptor source for this set is a human donor in good health.

The genes are TRBV18 and TRBJ1-4; D remains ambiguous. V gave up 2 bases and J gave up 7 bases, with 8 bases separating them. CDR3 length equals 13 residues. Germline V gives CDR1 KGHSH, CDR2 LQKENI. The CDR3 spells CASSPGSGEKLFF. In DNA form, the CDR3 reads TGTGCCAGCTCACCAGGCTCGGGTGAAAAACTGTTTTTT.

The rearrangement joins TRBV4-1 to TRBJ2-5, with D hard to call. Per germline, CDR1 MGHRA and CDR2 YSYEKL. V shed 0 bases and J shed 4 bases, with 18 bases lying between them. The CDR3 has 17 residues. The CDR3 loop reads CASSQDPTYRVLETQYF. DNA for the CDR3: TGCGCCAGCAGCCAAGACCCTACATACCGGGTCTTAGAGACCCAGTACTTC.

The CDR3 nucleotides are TGTGCCAGCAGTTACTCGATGGCAGGCAAACAAGAGACCCAGTACTTC. Translating gives CASSYSMAGKQETQYF. The gene calls are TRBV6-6 and TRBJ2-5; no definite D call. Per the germline V gene, CDR1 is MNHNY and CDR2 is SVGAGI (reference sequence). The CDR3 extends over 16 amino acids. Trimming shortened V by 0 bases and J by 2 bases, and 13 bases separated the two germline ends.

V and J are TRBV6-1 and TRBJ2-3; TRBD2 matches at 13 bases. This CDR3 spans 17 amino acids. Trimming took 4 bases from V and 3 from J; bases not matched to a gene: 7. The germline CDR1 and CDR2 sequences are MNHNS and SASEGT. The CDR3 DNA sequence: TGTGCCAGCAGTGCCTCCAGGACTAGCGGGGGAACAGATACGCAGTATTTT. This codes for CASSASRTSGGTDTQYF.

This clone is termed large. The V call is TRBV7-8, the J call TRBJ2-7; 9 bases agree with TRBD2. Looked up from germline, CDR1 is SGHVS and CDR2 is FQNEAQ. This CDR3 has 14 amino acids. For the CDR3, the DNA is TGTGCGACCGGGGGGCGGGAGGGGCAGAGGGAGCAGTACTTC. Protein: CATGGREGQREQYF.

The J gene is TRBJ2-7, the V gene TRBV7-8, with TRBD1 as a possible D gene (6 bases). Trimming pared 5 bases from V and 1 base from J, leaving 18 bases between. Germline lookup yields CDR1 SGHVS and CDR2 FQNEAQ. The CDR3 loop spans 16 amino acids. The CDR3 DNA follows: TGTGCCAGCAGCCGAGTCGGATGGGGGCCGTCCTACGAGCAGTACTTC. Translation gives CASSRVGWGPSYEQYF. The full variable domain, with the rest looked up from reference TRBV7-8 and TRBJ2-7, is GAGVSQSPRYKVAKRGQDVALRCDPISGHVSLFWYQQALGQGPEFLTYFQNEAQLDKSGLPSDRFFAERPEGSVSTLKIQRTQQEDSAVYLCASSRVGWGPSYEQYFGPGTRLTVT.

The chain combines TRBV5-1 with TRBJ2-1; 8 bases fit TRBD2. Per germline, CDR1 SGHRS and CDR2 YFSETQ. V lost 2 bases, J lost 2 bases, and 6 bases stayed unmatched. This CDR3 contains 16 residues. The CDR3 nucleotides read TGCGCCAGCAGCTTTTCCAGCGGGGGCCCCTACAATGAGCAGTTCTTC. Translation gives CASSFSSGGPYNEQFF.

CDR3: CASSQDLGSLRSGNTIYF. CDR3 nucleotides: TGCGCCAGCAGCCAAGACTTGGGGAGTCTTAGGAGTGGAAACACCATATATTTT. The chain links TRBV4-3 to TRBJ1-3; no definite D call. The length of the CDR3 is 18 residues. CDR1 is LGHNA, CDR2 YSLEER, per germline. Between the trimmed V and J ends, which lost 0 bases and 3 bases, there was a span of 18 bases.

This chain joins TRBV5-1 and TRBJ1-5; 9 nucleotides line up with TRBD1. Germline values: CDR1 SGHRS, CDR2 YFSETQ. The CDR3 totals 15 residues. With V trimmed by 3 bases and J by 4 bases, 5 bases remained unmatched. The CDR3 protein is CASSSRDRENQPQHF. The CDR3 coding sequence is TGCGCCAGCAGCTCGCGGGACAGGGAAAATCAGCCCCAGCATTTT.

This clone was recorded once. Here the CDR3 DNA reads TGCAGCGTGGCGGACAGGGCGGACGGGGAGCTGTTTTTT. Encoded protein: CSVADRADGELFF. V gene TRBV29-1 combines with J gene TRBJ2-2; 8 bases map to TRBD1. Germline assignment: CDR1 SQVTM and CDR2 ANQGSEA. The length of the CDR3 is 13 residues. V gave up 6 bases and J gave up 7 bases; unmatched junction bases: 7.

The chain links TRBV4-1 to TRBJ2-5; D ambiguous. CDR1 and CDR2 from the germline V gene are MGHRA and YSYEKL. There are 16 residues in the CDR3. V was cut by 0 bases and J by 1 base, with 12 bases left in between. The chain's CDR3 is CASSQEFLLPQETQYF. DNA of the CDR3: TGCGCCAGCAGCCAAGAATTTCTGCTCCCCCAAGAGACCCAGTACTTC.

In its sample, this clone was seen a few times. The V call is TRBV2, the J call TRBJ1-3, with a weak D call TRBD1 (5 bases). Germline-derived CDR1 and CDR2 are SNHLY and FYNNEI. With 6 bases removed from V and 0 bases from J, the gap between germline ends came to 9 bases. This CDR3 is built from 14 residues. CDR3 region: CASRKGSSGNTIYF. The CDR3 nucleotides are TGTGCCAGCAGAAAGGGGAGCTCTGGAAACACCATATATTTT.

The chain couples TRBV6-2 or TRBV6-3 to TRBJ2-7; tentative D call: TRBD2 (5 bases). The CDR3 runs 14 residues. V was pared by 2 bases and J by 7 bases, with 15 bases between. Germline CDR1 reads MNHEY; CDR2 reads SVGEGT. The CDR3 DNA reads TGTGCCAGCAGTTACGGTGGGTTCAGGAGGGAGCAGTACTTC. Encoded protein: CASSYGGFRREQYF.

The gene calls are TRBV3-1 (or the pseudogene TRBV3-2) and TRBJ2-7; D is perhaps TRBD2 (7 bases). The germline V and J ends were trimmed by 8 bases and 5 bases, with 10 bases remaining between them. There are 11 residues in the CDR3. CDR1 LGHDT and CDR2 YNNKEL come from the germline V gene (reference sequence). CDR3 loop: CASGGANEQYF. The CDR3 bases are TGTGCCAGCGGGGGGGCCAACGAGCAGTACTTC.

The V and J genes are TRBV11-2 and TRBJ1-5; no clear D. With 6 bases removed from V and 4 bases from J, the gap between germline ends came to 10 bases. Per the germline V gene, CDR1 is SGHAT and CDR2 is FQNNGV. CDR3 length: 13 amino acids. The CDR3 reads CASSQDGNQPQHF. Written as DNA, the CDR3 is TGTGCCAGCAGTCAAGACGGTAATCAGCCCCAGCATTTT. Full variable domain (missing parts from reference TRBV11-2 and TRBJ1-5): EAGVAQSPRYKIIEKRQSVAFWCNPISGHATLYWYQQILGQGPKLLIQFQNNGVVDDSQLPKDRFSAERLKGVDSTLKIQPAKLEDSAVYLCASSQDGNQPQHFGDGTRLSIL.

This clone was seen only a few times. This chain joins TRBV6-1 and TRBJ1-2; no definite D call. Germline CDR1 and CDR2: MNHNS and SASEGT. The V end lost 5 bases, the J end lost 4 bases, and 11 bases lay between the germline ends. This CDR3 is 13 amino acids long. The DNA for the CDR3 is TGTGCCAGCAGTAACGGACCGGGCTATGGCTACACCTTC. It translates to CASSNGPGYGYTF.

This CDR3 is CASSRGPEGNQPQHF. CDR3 sequence (DNA): TGTGCCAGCAGCCGGGGACCGGAGGGCAATCAGCCCCAGCATTTT. This sequence joins TRBV5-4 and TRBJ1-5, with D maybe TRBD1 (5 bases). The V gene lost 4 bases and the J gene lost 2 bases, with 13 bases spanning the gap. The CDR3 runs to 15 residues. Germline V gene sequence: CDR1 SGHNT, CDR2 YYREEE (reference sequence).

This clone showed up just once. This chain uses TRBV6-2 or TRBV6-3 with TRBJ2-5; TRBD2 is a possible D gene (6 bases). This CDR3 is 14 amino acids long. CDR1 is MNHEY and CDR2 is SVGEGT in the germline V gene. V lost 5 bases to trimming and J lost 5 bases, with 15 bases between them. CDR3 sequence reads: CASSAGFRGETQYF. The CDR3, as DNA: TGTGCCAGCAGTGCGGGGTTTCGAGGGGAGACCCAGTACTTC.

This clone was seen only once. The rearrangement uses TRBV20-1 and TRBJ1-6; possibly TRBD1 for D (5 bases). The CDR3 sequence is 13 residues long. Germline V gene sequence: CDR1 DFQATT, CDR2 SNEGSKA (reference sequence). Trimming left V 3 bases short and J 6 bases short, with 9 bases between. CDR3 loop: CSASWQGNSPLHF. As DNA, the CDR3 is TGCAGTGCTAGTTGGCAGGGTAATTCACCCCTCCACTTT.

The chain is built from TRBV5-4 and TRBJ2-5; TRBD2 agrees at 9 bases. This CDR3 region has 19 residues. V was clipped by 4 bases and J by 1 base; unmatched bases: 17. Germline V gene sequence: CDR1 SGHNT, CDR2 YYREEE (reference sequence). Written as DNA, the CDR3 is TGTGCCAGCAGCCCCACCTTTGTCTCTAGCGGGGCGGTCCAAGAGACCCAGTACTTC. Residues: CASSPTFVSSGAVQETQYF.

The gene calls are TRBV29-1 and TRBJ2-3; 8 bases match TRBD1. Germline V CDR1 and CDR2: SQVTM, ANQGSEA. The CDR3 contains 13 residues. Trimming cost V 7 bases and J 3 bases; bases outside gene matches: 6. CDR3 nucleotides: TGCAGCGCTAGACAGGGGAGAACAGATACGCAGTATTTT. This codes for CSARQGRTDTQYF.

For this clone: A read error may produce the germline difference seen at one junction end. The chain couples TRBV20-1 to TRBJ2-3; D ambiguous. This CDR3 comprises 16 residues. Germline-derived CDR1 and CDR2 are DFQATT and SNEGSKA (reference sequence). CDR3 sequence reads: CSSSILGSAITDTQYF. Here the CDR3 DNA reads TGCAGTTCTAGTATACTCGGAAGCGCCATCACAGATACGCAGTATTTT.

This chain links TRBV6-5 with TRBJ2-3; D is ambiguous. CDR3 size: 14 residues. Germline loops: CDR1 MNHEY, CDR2 SVGAGI. Trimming took off 3 bases at V and 6 bases at J, with 13 bases between the two ends. The CDR3 here is CASSYSRSVDTQYF. The CDR3 nucleotides read TGTGCCAGCAGTTATAGTCGAAGCGTGGATACGCAGTATTTT.

The V and J genes are TRBV30 and TRBJ1-6, with D perhaps TRBD1 (5 bases). The CDR3 is 13 residues long. Between the trimmed V and J ends, which lost 1 base and 10 bases, there was a span of 11 bases. The germline V gene has CDR1 GTSNPN and CDR2 SVGIG (reference sequence). CDR3 coding DNA: TGTGCCTGGAGTGGTGAGGGACGATCACCCCTCCACTTT. Encoded protein: CAWSGEGRSPLHF.

The chain employs TRBV5-8 and TRBJ2-5; 9 bases map to TRBD2. V was pared by 0 bases and J by 5 bases, with 11 bases of the junction left unmatched. Germline loops: CDR1 SGHTS, CDR2 YDEGEE. The CDR3 extends over 17 amino acids. The CDR3 region is CASSLAGGTSWGETQYF. CDR3 nucleotides: TGTGCCAGCAGCTTGGCAGGAGGGACTAGCTGGGGCGAGACCCAGTACTTC.

This clone is a singleton in its sample. V gene TRBV6-5 combines with J gene TRBJ2-7; 7 bases are shared with TRBD1. The V gene's germline CDR1 is MNHEY and CDR2 SVGAGI. J gave up 9 bases and V 4 bases, and 9 bases lay outside the gene matches. The CDR3 has 13 amino acids. CDR3 nucleotides: TGTGCCAGCAGTTCCCTGGACAGGCTGGGGCAGTACTTC. It encodes CASSSLDRLGQYF.

The V and J genes are TRBV4-3 and TRBJ2-1; D gene ambiguous. Between the trimmed V and J ends, which lost 0 bases and 8 bases, there was a span of 11 bases. This CDR3 is built from 14 residues. Per the germline V gene, CDR1 is LGHNA and CDR2 is YSLEER. CDR3 amino acids: CASSQDGRRDEQFF. CDR3 nucleotides: TGCGCCAGCAGCCAAGATGGACGCCGGGATGAGCAGTTCTTC.

The chain recombines TRBV5-1 with TRBJ2-4; TRBD1 aligns across 9 bases. This CDR3 has 15 residues. The germline V gene has CDR1 SGHRS and CDR2 YFSETQ. With 3 bases clipped from V and 0 bases from J, the junction kept 1 base outside the gene matches. The CDR3 loop reads CASSSGQGAKNIQYF. Written as DNA, the CDR3 is TGCGCCAGCAGCTCGGGACAGGGAGCCAAAAACATTCAGTACTTC.

V usage is TRBV2 and J usage is TRBJ2-7, with 9 bases matching TRBD1. Trimming removed 8 bases from V and 5 bases from J; junction bases left unmatched: 10. Per germline, CDR1 SNHLY and CDR2 FYNNEI. The CDR3 runs 14 residues. Written as DNA, the CDR3 is TGTGCCAGCGGAGCCGGGACAGGGCCCAACGAGCAGTACTTC. Translation gives CASGAGTGPNEQYF.

DNA for the CDR3: TGTGCCAGCTCACCTGGACAGGGGGACTACGAGCAGTACTTC. Translation: CASSPGQGDYEQYF. The chain employs TRBV18 and TRBJ2-7, with 10 bases matching TRBD1. Germline V gene data show CDR1 as KGHSH and CDR2 as LQKENI. This CDR3 has 14 residues. V trimming: 3 bases; J trimming: 3 bases; junction bases outside the gene matches: 2.